The 20 T cell receptor beta chains in this list originate from one sample, sequenced in a study of shared clonotypes between healthy human individuals. TCRdb keeps only in-frame clones here, not all; method: immunoSEQ multiplex PCR. The data show about 680,000 clones, around 72% seen once. Material: memory CD4+ T cells sorted from blood. As to subset: CD45RA-negative fraction. Every receptor here comes from a woman aged 30 to 39 in good health.

CDR3 nucleotide sequence: TGTGCCAGTAGTATAGATCCGGCTAGCGGGCTACGAAATGAGCAGTTCTTC. Protein: CASSIDPASGLRNEQFF. The chain employs TRBV19 and TRBJ2-1, with 8 positions matching TRBD2. Trimming removed 0 bases from V and 7 bases from J; junction bases left unmatched: 11. Germline loops: CDR1 LNHDA, CDR2 SQIVND (reference sequence). The CDR3 totals 17 residues.

The chain combines TRBV7-2 with TRBJ1-1, with D unresolved. The ends were cut back, 4 bases at V and 10 bases at J, with 7 bases in the middle. The CDR3 contains 10 residues. Germline assignment: CDR1 SGHTA and CDR2 FQGNSA. CDR3: CASSSVVAFF. Written as DNA, the CDR3 is TGTGCCAGCAGCTCCGTCGTAGCTTTCTTT. Variable domain in full (rest from reference TRBV7-2 and TRBJ1-1): GAGVSQSPSNKVTEKGKDVELRCDPISGHTALYWYRQSLGQGLEFLIYFQGNSAPDKSGLPSDRFSAERTGGSVSTLTIQRTQQEDSAVYLCASSSVVAFFGQGTRLTVV.

This rearrangement joins TRBV9 to TRBJ1-2; no clear D gene. CDR1 and CDR2 from the germline V gene are SGDLS and YYNGEE. The CDR3 totals 15 residues. The V end lost 2 bases, the J end lost 4 bases, and 15 bases lay between the germline ends. The CDR3 DNA reads as TGTGCCAGCAGCGTTCCAGGTTCGGGGATCTATGGCTACACCTTC. It is translated as CASSVPGSGIYGYTF. Drawing the rest from reference TRBV9 and TRBJ1-2, the complete variable domain is DSGVTQTPKHLITATGQRVTLRCSPRSGDLSVYWYQQSLDQGLQFLIQYYNGEERAKGNILERFSAQQFPDLHSELNLSSLELGDSALYFCASSVPGSGIYGYTFGSGTRLTVV.

V gene TRBV4-1 combines with J gene TRBJ2-1, with unresolved D. The CDR3 runs to 15 residues. Germline assignment: CDR1 MGHRA and CDR2 YSYEKL. With 0 bases removed from V and 6 bases from J, the gap between germline ends came to 12 bases. CDR3 in DNA: TGCGCCAGCAGCCAAGATCTTTACCCCACCAATGAGCAGTTCTTC. Its protein is CASSQDLYPTNEQFF.

Comment on this clone: The sample carries other DNA sequences with the same CDR3. V gene TRBV28 combines with J gene TRBJ1-3; 7 nucleotides line up with TRBD1. This CDR3 spans 15 amino acids. Per germline, CDR1 MDHEN and CDR2 SYDVKM. J gave up 0 bases and V 6 bases, and 5 bases lay outside the gene matches. As DNA, the CDR3 is TGTGCCAGCAGCCCTAGGACAGGCTCTGGAAACACCATATATTTT. It codes for CASSPRTGSGNTIYF.

This clone was counted a few times. The chain couples TRBV19 to TRBJ1-5; 9 bases agree with TRBD1. This CDR3 spans 18 amino acids. Germline V CDR1 and CDR2: LNHDA, SQIVND (reference sequence). Germline trimming cut 4 bases from V and 5 bases from J; bases unmatched to any gene: 15. CDR3 amino acids: CASSTRGQGRGRDQPQHF. DNA of the CDR3: TGTGCCAGTAGTACCCGTGGACAGGGGAGAGGAAGGGATCAGCCCCAGCATTTT.

In this sample, this clone turned up once. The chain joins TRBV10-1 to TRBJ2-5; D is unresolved. CDR3 length: 13 residues. Trimming cost V 3 bases and J 5 bases, with 10 bases left between them. Germline V gene data show CDR1 as WNHNN and CDR2 as SYGVQD (reference sequence). This CDR3 is CASSDQSSETQYF. As DNA, the CDR3 is TGCGCCAGCAGTGATCAATCCTCGGAGACCCAGTACTTC.

The chain joins TRBV27 to TRBJ2-7; D is uncertain. V lost 6 bases to trimming and J lost 5 bases, with 17 bases between them. CDR3 length: 14 amino acids. Germline assignment: CDR1 MNHEY and CDR2 SMNVEV (reference sequence). The DNA for the CDR3 is TGTGCCAGCAGCGATTTGGCAGGTAGCCACGAGCAGTACTTC. This encodes CASSDLAGSHEQYF.

V is TRBV30 and J is TRBJ1-6, with 9 bases identical to TRBD1. V was clipped by 0 bases and J by 14 bases; unmatched bases: 17. CDR1 and CDR2 from the germline V gene are GTSNPN and SVGIG (reference sequence). CDR3 length equals 17 residues. DNA for the CDR3: TGTGCCTGGAGTGTTCGGGGGACAGGGTGGGAGGAATCGGCCCTCCACTTT. This codes for CAWSVRGTGWEESALHF.

The rearrangement uses TRBV6-1 and TRBJ1-3; D is perhaps TRBD1 (5 bases). The length of the CDR3 is 16 residues. Germline values: CDR1 MNHNS, CDR2 SASEGT. Between the trimmed V and J ends, which lost 4 bases and 1 base, there was a span of 14 bases. CDR3: CASSAGGWGSGNTIYF. DNA for the CDR3: TGTGCCAGCAGTGCCGGAGGGTGGGGGTCTGGAAACACCATATATTTT.

This clone was counted at least ten times. The CDR3 DNA follows: TGTGCCAGCAGCCGCTTTGCCCGGAACGAGCAGTACTTC. Translation gives CASSRFARNEQYF. The chain is built from TRBV27 and TRBJ2-7; D gene uncertain. This CDR3 comprises 13 residues. CDR1 is MNHEY, CDR2 SMNVEV, per germline (reference sequence). V shed 6 bases and J shed 5 bases, with 14 bases lying between them.

Comments on this clone: In the same sample, other DNA sequences code for this CDR3. CDR3 coding DNA: TGTGCCAGCAGCCAAGGGGGGTACTCTGGGGCCAACGTCCTGACTTTC. It yields the protein CASSQGGYSGANVLTF. The chain combines TRBV14 with TRBJ2-6, with D perhaps TRBD1 or TRBD2 (5 bases each). V shed 1 base and J shed 0 bases, with 7 bases lying between them. This CDR3 is built from 16 residues. Germline values: CDR1 SGHDN, CDR2 FVKESK.

The chain joins TRBV11-3 to TRBJ2-7; TRBD1 agrees at 7 bases. CDR1 SGHNT and CDR2 YENEEA come from the germline V gene. This CDR3 region has 15 residues. With 2 bases clipped from V and 2 bases from J, the junction kept 6 bases outside the gene matches. The CDR3 DNA follows: TGTGCCAGCAGCTTACCCGGGACAGAGACCTACGAGCAGTACTTC. Protein sequence: CASSLPGTETYEQYF. Supplemented by reference TRBV11-3 and TRBJ2-7, the full variable domain reads EAGVVQSPRYKIIEKKQPVAFWCNPISGHNTLYWYLQNLGQGPELLIRYENEEAVDDSQLPKDRFSAERLKGVDSTLKIQPAELGDSAVYLCASSLPGTETYEQYFGPGTRLTVT.

The chain employs TRBV5-8 and TRBJ2-5; 8 bases fit TRBD1. CDR1 and CDR2 from the germline V gene are SGHTS and YDEGEE. CDR3 length: 14 residues. V lost 4 bases, J lost 6 bases, and 8 bases stayed unmatched. The DNA of the CDR3 is TGTGCCAGCAGCCAGACAGACAGGGGAAAGACCCAGTACTTC. This gives the protein CASSQTDRGKTQYF.

V is TRBV18 and J is TRBJ2-2; TRBD2 agrees at 7 bases. Per germline, CDR1 KGHSH and CDR2 LQKENI. V was pared by 4 bases and J by 5 bases, with 4 bases of the junction left unmatched. This CDR3 contains 14 residues. Here the CDR3 DNA reads TGTGCCAGCTCACTATTGCGGGAGACCGGGGAGCTGTTTTTT. Amino acids: CASSLLRETGELFF.

Comments on this clone: A much larger clone differs by one base, so this may be a read error. Distinct nucleotide sequences in the sample also encode this CDR3. The CDR3 protein is CAWSVQGGTDTQYF. CDR3 in DNA: TGTGCCTGGAGTGTACAGGGCGGCACAGATACGCAGTATTTT. The V and J genes are TRBV30 and TRBJ2-3, with a tentative D call TRBD1 (6 bases). Germline values: CDR1 GTSNPN, CDR2 SVGIG (reference sequence). The CDR3 length is 14 residues. Deletions cut 0 bases from V and 1 base from J, with 8 bases between. Filled out from reference TRBV30 and TRBJ2-3, the complete variable domain reads SQTIHQWPATLVQPVGSPLSLECTVEGTSNPNLYWYRQAAGRGLQLLFYSVGIGQISSEVPQNLSASRPQDRQFILSSKKLLLSDSGFYLCAWSVQGGTDTQYFGPGTRLTVL.

The rearrangement joins TRBV19 to TRBJ1-2; D unclear. The CDR3 extends over 14 amino acids. The germline gives CDR1 LNHDA, CDR2 SQIVND (reference sequence). V dropped 4 bases and J dropped 4 bases, with 13 bases sitting between them. The DNA of the CDR3 is TGTGCCAGTAGTACCTACCCGATGGGCTATGGCTACACCTTC. It yields the protein CASSTYPMGYGYTF.

This chain connects TRBV29-1 to TRBJ2-7, with 7 nucleotides matching TRBD2. The CDR3 consists of 13 residues. From germline, CDR1 is SQVTM and CDR2 ANQGSEA. Trimming removed 4 bases from V and 4 bases from J; junction bases left unmatched: 7. The CDR3 DNA follows: TGCAGCGTTGTCCCGACGCGGGGGTACGAGCAGTACTTC. This sequence encodes CSVVPTRGYEQYF.

The rearrangement links TRBV7-2 to TRBJ2-5; D uncertain. The V gene lost 1 base and the J gene lost 5 bases, with 17 bases spanning the gap. The CDR3 length is 16 residues. Looked up from germline, CDR1 is SGHTA and CDR2 is FQGNSA. CDR3 DNA sequence: TGTGCCAGCAGCTTAGGTCAATCGCTAAGGTTGGAGACCCAGTACTTC. Protein: CASSLGQSLRLETQYF.

The chain joins TRBV2 to TRBJ2-4; perhaps TRBD2 as D (5 bases). This CDR3 is built from 16 residues. The germline CDR1 and CDR2 sequences are SNHLY and FYNNEI. V was pared by 0 bases and J by 1 base, with 10 bases between. Here the CDR3 reads CASSEALAAAKNIQYF. CDR3 in DNA: TGTGCCAGCAGTGAAGCTCTAGCAGCCGCCAAAAACATTCAGTACTTC.